A single sample is the source of the 11 T cell receptor beta chains below, sequenced in a study of T cells in Graves' hyperthyroidism and ophthalmopathy (dated by TCRdb to between 2018 and 2021). The library came from multiplex PCR. Sequenced on an Illumina HiSeq 2000. The TCR beta CDR3 regions were amplified from RNA transcripts. For the first round of RT-PCR on the TCR CDR3, the HTBI primer set was used together with the Qiagen OneStep RT-PCR kit. TCRdb reworked the public reads: Q25 trimming with fastp, MiXCR clone assembly, productive beta chains retained. Entries that share a CDR3 protein sequence are merged under the most common genes and DNA. The sample table records hundreds of thousands of distinct CDR3 sequences; over 12% of these occur just once. Under 15% of the sample is taken by the ten largest. Source material: blood. These receptors originate from a man in his late teens or twenties with Graves' ophthalmopathy.

To note about this clonotype: A single base separates this from a much larger clone, so it may be a read error. J is TRBJ2-7 and V is TRBV20-1; D is perhaps TRBD1 or TRBD2 (5 bases each). The J call is doubtful: the DNA matches TRBJ2-1 better. Germline V lookup: CDR1 DFQATT, CDR2 SNEGSKA (reference sequence). This CDR3 spans 13 amino acids. CDR3 sequence: CSAWDDRSYEQFF. In nucleotides, the CDR3 is TGCAGTGCCTGGGACGACCGCTCCTACGAGCAGTTCTTC.

The sample holds many counts of this clonotype. The junction departs from germline at one end; a sequencing error may be responsible. The DNA for the CDR3 is TGTGCCAGCAGTTTAGTTGGGGACACTGAAGCTTTCTTT. Translated, it gives CASSLVGDTEAFF. The chain couples TRBV5-1 to TRBJ1-1, with D unclear. This CDR3 spans 13 amino acids. The germline V gene has CDR1 SGHRS and CDR2 YFSETQ.

The table lists this clonotype with a few counts. The chain combines TRBV3-1 with TRBJ2-4, with D hard to call. The CDR3 consists of 13 residues. Germline assignment: CDR1 LGHDT and CDR2 YNNKEL (reference sequence). V was cut by 4 bases and J by 1 base, with 5 bases left in between. CDR3 region: CASSPPAKNIQYF. CDR3 DNA sequence: TGTGCCAGCAGCCCCCCCGCCAAAAACATTCAGTACTTC.

This clonotype was recorded many times. The chain combines TRBV5-4 with TRBJ2-5, with D perhaps TRBD1 (5 bases). The CDR3 runs 14 residues. The V gene's germline CDR1 is SGHNT and CDR2 YYREEE (reference sequence). V was trimmed by 0 bases and J by 5 bases, leaving 11 bases between them. The DNA of the CDR3 is TGTGCCAGCAGCTTGGATGGCAGGGCCGAGACCCAGTACTTC. Translated, it gives CASSLDGRAETQYF.

V is TRBV18 and J is TRBJ1-4; the match to TRBD1 covers 9 bases. The CDR3 covers 14 residues. V was clipped by 4 bases and J by 6 bases; unmatched bases: 3. CDR1 is KGHSH and CDR2 is LQKENI in the germline V gene. The chain's CDR3 is CASSQGQGYEKLFF. CDR3 nucleotides: TGTGCCAGCTCACAAGGACAGGGGTATGAAAAACTGTTTTTT.

This clonotype has at least ten counts. The rearrangement joins TRBV4-1 to TRBJ1-1; D is perhaps TRBD1 (6 bases). V dropped 3 bases and J dropped 0 bases, with 11 bases sitting between them. This CDR3 comprises 15 residues. Germline V gene sequence: CDR1 MGHRA, CDR2 YSYEKL. In nucleotides, the CDR3 is TGCGCCAGCAGCCACGTTGGGGACATGAACACTGAAGCTTTCTTT. Translated: CASSHVGDMNTEAFF.

The chain is built from TRBV9 and TRBJ2-5; 9 positions agree with TRBD2. V trimming: 4 bases; J trimming: 4 bases; junction bases outside the gene matches: 5. The CDR3 loop spans 14 amino acids. Germline V lookup: CDR1 SGDLS, CDR2 YYNGEE. The CDR3 sequence: CASSSGSGRETQYF. The DNA of the CDR3 is TGTGCCAGCAGCTCAGGTAGCGGGAGAGAGACCCAGTACTTC.

This clonotype has a count of ten or more. V usage is TRBV5-1 and J usage is TRBJ2-2, with TRBD1 identical over 7 bases. CDR1 and CDR2 from the germline V gene are SGHRS and YFSETQ. V lost 3 bases to trimming and J lost 0 bases; unmatched junction nucleotides: 5. The CDR3 covers 16 residues. The CDR3 DNA reads as TGCGCCAGCAGCTGGACAGGACCACCGAACACCGGGGAGCTGTTTTTT. This encodes CASSWTGPPNTGELFF.

This clonotype occurred many times. V is TRBV7-7 and J is TRBJ2-1, with TRBD1 as a possible D gene (6 bases). Trimming shortened V by 5 bases and J by 7 bases, and 15 bases separated the two germline ends. Germline V gives CDR1 SSHAT, CDR2 FNYEAQ (reference sequence). This CDR3 is built from 14 residues. Here the CDR3 reads CASSEDKGENEQFF. Written as DNA, the CDR3 is TGTGCCAGCAGCGAGGATAAGGGGGAGAATGAGCAGTTCTTC.

There are many counts of this clonotype. This chain connects TRBV12-3 or TRBV12-4 to TRBJ2-5; possible D gene TRBD2, 5 bases. V was trimmed by 3 bases and J by 4 bases, leaving 15 bases between them. The length of the CDR3 is 15 residues. Here the CDR3 reads CASSFYRGLGETQYF. In DNA form, the CDR3 reads TGTGCCAGCAGTTTCTATCGGGGTTTGGGAGAGACCCAGTACTTC.

Only a few counts were recorded for this clonotype. The chain carries TRBV9 and TRBJ2-3, with D perhaps matching TRBD2 (7 bases). The germline CDR1 and CDR2 sequences are SGDLS and YYNGEE. CDR3 size: 15 residues. Between the trimmed V and J ends, which lost 0 bases and 3 bases, there was a span of 11 bases. The CDR3 bases are TGTGCCAGCAGCGTAGAGGGGGGGCGGACAGATACGCAGTATTTT. This sequence encodes CASSVEGGRTDTQYF.